Detailed here is one T cell receptor (beta chain). Primers for the PCR totalled 60 Vbeta and 13 Jbeta. Sequenced by immunoSEQ multiplex PCR; TCRdb stores in-frame clones only, minus some. The sample consists of approximately 100,000 clones, about 83% of them appearing once. This cohort consisted of healthy bone marrow donors. This entry comes from a study of cytomegalovirus exposure and HLA in healthy donors. The CDR3 is made up of 14 amino acids. V was clipped by 7 bases and J by 2 bases, with 13 bases between them. Germline loops: CDR1 LNHDA, CDR2 SQIVND (reference sequence). This sequence originates from a man aged 55 to 70 in good health and CMV-seropositive. The sequenced material came from PBMCs. V gene TRBV19 combines with J gene TRBJ2-3; perhaps TRBD2 as D (6 bases). The CDR3 DNA reads as TGTGCCAGTACCTCTGGGGGGTTCACAGATACGCAGTATTTT. It specifies CASTSGGFTDTQYF.